This T cell receptor beta chain was profiled in a study of blood T cell repertoires in COVID-19. Turning to the study itself: Collection of acute and convalescent COVID-19 samples took place in the United States, Italy and Spain. Sample material is recorded as cDNA or gDNA derived from T cells, B-cell-depleted T cells, or PBMCs.

As processed by the authors: Amplified reference gene primers provided the basis for estimating nucleated cell counts. Assay: immunoSEQ multiplex PCR; the TCRdb copy retains only in-frame clones and omits some. V, J and clone size were drawn from that table, and D and trimming were deduced from the DNA. Among just under 65,000 clones listed, over 60% were seen once. This CDR3 has 14 amino acids. After removal of 2 bases from V and 7 bases from J, the junction contained 6 bases not matched to a gene. Germline V gene lookup returns CDR1 GTSNPN and CDR2 SVGIG (reference sequence). The TCR originated in a human donor in a cohort sampled during active COVID-19. Source material: peripheral blood. The chain uses TRBV30 and TRBJ2-3; 10 nucleotides match TRBD2. The CDR3 nucleotides read TGTGCCTGGAGTCTCGAGCGGGGGGGAAATACGCAGTATTTT. As protein: CAWSLERGGNTQYF.